A single sample is the source of the 7 T cell receptor beta chains below, sequenced in a study of shared clonotypes between healthy human individuals. The repertoire was sequenced with immunoSEQ multiplex PCR; TCRdb's copy has only in-frame clones and lacks some. This sample has over a million clones, with around three quarters found just once. The sequenced material came from memory CD4+ T cells from PBMCs. Described subset: CD45RA-negative fraction. All receptors derive from a young man in good health. Some clones in this sample may be carry-over from other donors' samples.

This chain links TRBV27 with TRBJ2-2; no definite D call. Trimming removed 3 bases from V and 6 bases from J, with 8 bases in between. CDR3 length equals 13 residues. The germline CDR1 and CDR2 sequences are MNHEY and SMNVEV (reference sequence). CDR3 residues: CASSLNKPGELFF. CDR3 coding DNA: TGTGCCAGCAGTTTGAATAAACCCGGGGAGCTGTTTTTT.

The J gene is TRBJ2-7, the V gene TRBV2, with D possibly matching TRBD2 (7 bases). The CDR3 is 14 residues long. The germline gives CDR1 SNHLY, CDR2 FYNNEI. V lost 7 bases, J lost 0 bases, and 13 bases lay in between. The CDR3 sequence: CASKGEGSSYEQYF. CDR3 bases: TGTGCCAGCAAGGGGGAGGGAAGCTCCTACGAGCAGTACTTC. Using reference TRBV2 and TRBJ2-7 for the parts outside the CDR3, the full variable domain is EPEVTQTPSHQVTQMGQEVILRCVPISNHLYFYWYRQILGQKVEFLVSFYNNEISEKSEIFDDQFSVERPDGSNFTLKIRSTKLEDSAMYFCASKGEGSSYEQYFGPGTRLTVT.

The gene calls are TRBV7-8 and TRBJ2-2; TRBD1 aligns across 7 bases. CDR3 length: 15 residues. Germline CDR1 reads SGHVS; CDR2 reads FQNEAQ. V shed 1 base and J 5 bases; nucleotides not matched to a gene: 4. CDR3 sequence (DNA): TGTGCCAGCAGCTTAGGAAGGGGGCGAACCGGGGAGCTGTTTTTT. Its translation is CASSLGRGRTGELFF.

A remark on this clone: At the DNA level, this CDR3 is encoded by other sequences in the same sample as well. Written as DNA, the CDR3 is TGTGCCAGCAGTGAAGGAGGAGCCCAAGAGACCCAGTACTTC. Encoded protein: CASSEGGAQETQYF. The chain carries TRBV6-1 and TRBJ2-5; D remains unclear. This CDR3 has 14 amino acids. V was shortened by 1 base and J by 1 base, with 7 bases between the two germline ends. Germline V gene data show CDR1 as MNHNS and CDR2 as SASEGT.

CDR3 residues: CASSKQGSRQPQHF. The CDR3 coding sequence is TGTGCCAGCAGTAAGCAGGGGTCCCGACAGCCCCAGCATTTT. The chain has TRBV6-5 and TRBJ1-5; a weak D match, TRBD1 (6 bases). Germline CDR1 reads MNHEY; CDR2 reads SVGAGI. This CDR3 has 14 amino acids. Trimming took off 5 bases at V and 7 bases at J, with 15 bases between the two ends.

The chain recombines TRBV5-7 with TRBJ1-2; weak D call: TRBD1 (5 bases). TRBV5-7 is an open reading frame, and its role is uncertain. This CDR3 has 13 residues. Trimming removed 2 bases from V and 6 bases from J, with 11 bases in between. CDR3 residues: CASSFSGTNGYTF. DNA for the CDR3: TGTGCCAGCAGCTTCTCCGGGACCAATGGCTACACCTTC.

V and J are TRBV19 and TRBJ2-5; tentatively, D is TRBD1 or TRBD2 (5 bases each). Germline V gives CDR1 LNHDA, CDR2 SQIVND (reference sequence). Deletions cut 5 bases from V and 3 bases from J, with 13 bases between. The CDR3 extends over 14 amino acids. The chain's CDR3 is CASSSSRGKETQYF. The CDR3 bases are TGTGCCAGTAGTTCCTCCCGGGGCAAAGAGACCCAGTACTTC.